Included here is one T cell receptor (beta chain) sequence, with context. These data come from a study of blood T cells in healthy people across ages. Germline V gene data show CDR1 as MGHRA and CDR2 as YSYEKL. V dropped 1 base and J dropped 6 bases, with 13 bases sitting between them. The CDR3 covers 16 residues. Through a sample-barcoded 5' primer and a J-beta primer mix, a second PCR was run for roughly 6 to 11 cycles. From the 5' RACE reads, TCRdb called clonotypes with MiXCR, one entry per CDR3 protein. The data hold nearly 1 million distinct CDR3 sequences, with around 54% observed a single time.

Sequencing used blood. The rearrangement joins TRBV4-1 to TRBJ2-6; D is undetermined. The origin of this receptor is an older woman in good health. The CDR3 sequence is CASSQGIDPQANVLTF. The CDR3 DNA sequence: TGCGCCAGCAGCCAAGGTATAGATCCCCAGGCCAACGTCCTGACTTTC.